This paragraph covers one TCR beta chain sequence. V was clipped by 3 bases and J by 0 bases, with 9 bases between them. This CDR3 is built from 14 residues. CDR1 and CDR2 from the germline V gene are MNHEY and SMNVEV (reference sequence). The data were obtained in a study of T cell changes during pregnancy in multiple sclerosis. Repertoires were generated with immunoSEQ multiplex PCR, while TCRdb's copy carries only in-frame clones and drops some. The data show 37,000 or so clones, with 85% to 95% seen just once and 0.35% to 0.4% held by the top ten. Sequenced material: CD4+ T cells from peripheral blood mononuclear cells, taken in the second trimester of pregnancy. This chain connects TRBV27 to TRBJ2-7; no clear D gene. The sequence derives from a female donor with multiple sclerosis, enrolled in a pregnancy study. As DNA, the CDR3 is TGTGCCAGCAGTTTGAACTCTTTCTCCTACGAGCAGTACTTC. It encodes CASSLNSFSYEQYF.